The 26 T cell receptor beta chains given below trace back to one sample, sequenced in a study of T cells in Graves' hyperthyroidism and ophthalmopathy. TCR beta CDR3 regions were amplified from RNA. TCR CDR3 regions were first amplified by RT-PCR with HTBI primers. TCRdb passed the multiplex PCR reads through MiXCR, listing each CDR3 protein once. The sample holds roughly 500,000 distinct CDR3 sequences, approximately 14% seen once. The specimen sequenced was blood. The receptors shown here come from a woman aged 30 to 39 with Graves' hyperthyroidism that later progressed to Graves' ophthalmopathy.

The rearrangement uses TRBV14 and TRBJ2-3, with TRBD1 matching 7 bases. The CDR3 spans 15 residues. J was trimmed by 3 bases and V by 4 bases; bases with no gene match: 7. The V gene's germline CDR1 is SGHDN and CDR2 FVKESK. The CDR3 sequence: CASSRTRGITDTQYF. In DNA form, the CDR3 reads TGTGCCAGCAGCCGCACCAGGGGGATTACAGATACGCAGTATTTT.

To note about this clonotype: A junction end diverges from the germline sequence, so it may reflect a read error. V is TRBV28 and J is TRBJ2-5; 13 bases align to TRBD2. The V gene's germline CDR1 is MDHEN and CDR2 SYDVKM. There are 17 residues in the CDR3. CDR3 region: CASSQGRLAGGGETQYF. The CDR3 coding sequence is TGCGCCAGCAGCCAAGGACGACTAGCGGGAGGAGGAGAGACCCAGTACTTC. The full variable domain, completed using reference TRBV28 and TRBJ2-5, is DVKVTQSSRYLVKRTGEKVFLECVQDMDHENMFWYRQDPGLGLRLIYFSYDVKMKEKGDIPEGYSVSREKKERFSLILESASTNQTSMYLCASSQGRLAGGGETQYFGPGTRLLVL.

This clonotype was counted at least ten times. The rearrangement links TRBV19 to TRBJ1-1; 7 bases fit TRBD1. The CDR3 contains 14 residues. The germline gives CDR1 LNHDA, CDR2 SQIVND (reference sequence). Trimming took 0 bases from V and 11 from J; bases not matched to a gene: 9. Written as DNA, the CDR3 is TGTGCCAGTAGTATAGAGTCACAGGGGCAGACGGCTTTCTTT. Protein sequence: CASSIESQGQTAFF.

This clonotype was picked up a small number of times. The chain links TRBV19 to TRBJ2-7, with 11 bases lining up with TRBD1. This CDR3 is built from 17 residues. Germline CDR1 reads LNHDA; CDR2 reads SQIVND (reference sequence). The ends lost 5 bases at V and 1 base at J; junction bases unmatched: 10. Here the CDR3 reads CASSDPLGTGGSYEQYF. In DNA form, the CDR3 reads TGTGCCAGTAGTGACCCCCTGGGGACAGGGGGTTCCTACGAGCAGTACTTC.

The genes are TRBV12-3 or TRBV12-4 and TRBJ1-5, with D uncertain. This CDR3 comprises 14 residues. The germline V and J ends were trimmed by 4 bases and 1 base, with 8 bases remaining between them. The CDR3 sequence is CASSWRQSNQPQHF. In nucleotides, the CDR3 is TGTGCCAGCAGTTGGAGGCAGAGCAATCAGCCCCAGCATTTT.

A few counts support this clonotype. V and J are TRBV18 and TRBJ2-7; TRBD2 matches at 7 bases. The CDR3 covers 14 residues. J gave up 6 bases and V 5 bases, and 10 bases lay outside the gene matches. CDR1 and CDR2 from the germline V gene are KGHSH and LQKENI. CDR3 residues: CASSSDGGSGEQYF. The CDR3 region has the DNA TGTGCCAGCTCATCAGACGGGGGGTCGGGCGAGCAGTACTTC.

This clonotype was observed a few times. The chain recombines TRBV24-1 with TRBJ1-1, with a possible D match to TRBD1 (6 bases). This CDR3 has 13 residues. Germline V lookup: CDR1 KGHDR, CDR2 SFDVKD. Trimming took 4 bases from V and 10 from J, leaving 15 bases between them. CDR3 protein: CATSDPTTGLAFF. For the CDR3, the DNA is TGTGCCACCAGTGACCCAACGACAGGATTAGCTTTCTTT.

This clonotype was detected ten times or more. The V call is TRBV2, the J call TRBJ1-1; maybe TRBD1 (5 bases). Germline CDR1 is SNHLY and CDR2 is FYNNEI. The CDR3 runs to 12 residues. V lost 8 bases and J lost 11, with 18 bases in between. CDR3 coding DNA: TGTGCCAGCGCTTGGGCTGGGGGTTCGGCTTTCTTT. Amino acid sequence: CASAWAGGSAFF.

This clonotype has at least ten counts. The rearrangement links TRBV24-1 to TRBJ2-3, with 14 nucleotides matching TRBD2. Per the germline V gene, CDR1 is KGHDR and CDR2 is SFDVKD. CDR3 length: 18 amino acids. V gave up 0 bases and J gave up 4 bases; unmatched junction bases: 5. The CDR3: CATSDLPGLAGVPDTQYF. The CDR3 bases are TGTGCCACCAGTGATTTGCCGGGACTAGCGGGAGTCCCAGATACGCAGTATTTT.

This sequence joins TRBV18 and TRBJ1-1, with no clear D. The V and J ends lost 6 bases and 8 bases respectively, with 16 bases between them. The CDR3 has 13 residues. CDR1 is KGHSH, CDR2 LQKENI, per germline. The CDR3 sequence: CASSPLWAAEAFF. The CDR3 DNA is TGTGCCAGCTCCCCGCTTTGGGCGGCGGAAGCTTTCTTT.

In its sample, this clonotype was seen many times. The chain carries TRBV6-1 and TRBJ2-1, with unresolved D. Per germline, CDR1 MNHNS and CDR2 SASEGT. Trimming removed 7 bases at V and 2 bases at J, with 12 bases between. CDR3 size: 14 residues. The CDR3 nucleotides are TGTGCCAGCACCCCGTCTCCTACCTACAATGAGCAGTTCTTC. It translates to CASTPSPTYNEQFF.

This clonotype was counted at least ten times. The chain is built from TRBV6-1 and TRBJ1-5; D remains unclear. The V end lost 7 bases, the J end lost 4 bases, and 11 bases lay between the germline ends. Germline loops: CDR1 MNHNS, CDR2 SASEGT. This CDR3 contains 13 residues. The CDR3 is CASTEGWNQPQHF. In nucleotides, the CDR3 is TGTGCCAGCACGGAGGGATGGAATCAGCCCCAGCATTTT.

This clonotype was counted between two and nine times. The rearrangement joins TRBV5-4 to TRBJ2-2, with D perhaps TRBD2 (5 bases). Looked up from germline, CDR1 is SGHNT and CDR2 is YYREEE (reference sequence). The CDR3 consists of 14 residues. CDR3 nucleotides: TGTGCAGCTCAAGCGGCACAAAACACCGGGGAGCTGTTTTTT. Translated, it gives CAAQAAQNTGELFF.

This clonotype was detected a few times. The gene calls are TRBV19 and TRBJ2-4, with D possibly matching TRBD1 (6 bases). CDR1 and CDR2 from the germline V gene are LNHDA and SQIVND (reference sequence). The V gene lost 7 bases and the J gene lost 15 bases, with 13 bases spanning the gap. The CDR3 totals 10 residues. The CDR3 DNA follows: TGTGCCAGTACCGGACAGTTCTTGTACTTC. Its protein is CASTGQFLYF.

This clonotype was picked up many times. This chain joins TRBV30 and TRBJ1-2; tentative D call: TRBD1 (5 bases). Trimming took 0 bases from V and 7 from J, leaving 12 bases between them. Germline CDR1 is GTSNPN and CDR2 is SVGIG (reference sequence). The CDR3 sequence is 13 residues long. The CDR3 DNA reads as TGTGCCTGGAGTGTACTACAGGAGATTGGCTACACCTTC. It is translated as CAWSVLQEIGYTF.

This clonotype was seen a single time. The chain links TRBV2 to TRBJ2-7; 10 bases align to TRBD2. This CDR3 has 16 amino acids. V lost 6 bases and J lost 0; bases outside the gene matches: 8. The germline CDR1 and CDR2 sequences are SNHLY and FYNNEI. The CDR3 nucleotides read TGTGCCAGCAGACGACTAGCGGGCCGCTCCTCCTACGAGCAGTACTTC. It codes for CASRRLAGRSSYEQYF.

This clonotype was picked up many times. The J gene is TRBJ2-1, the V gene TRBV3-1; tentative D call: TRBD2 (5 bases). The CDR3 is 15 residues long. Germline values: CDR1 LGHDT, CDR2 YNNKEL (reference sequence). Trimming took off 0 bases at V and 5 bases at J, with 11 bases between the two ends. The CDR3 nucleotides are TGTGCCAGCAGCCAAGATTCGGGGTTGGACAATGAGCAGTTCTTC. This encodes CASSQDSGLDNEQFF.

This clonotype has a handful of counts. The chain couples TRBV30 to TRBJ2-6; TRBD1 matches at 8 bases. This CDR3 is built from 14 residues. The V segment lost 8 bases and the J segment 3 bases; nucleotides outside the gene matches: 6. The germline V gene encodes CDR1 GTSNPN and CDR2 SVGIG (reference sequence). The CDR3 DNA reads TGTGCCCGCCAGGGGGCTCTTGGGGCCAACGTCCTGACTTTC. This encodes CARQGALGANVLTF.

This clonotype was detected many times. This chain links TRBV15 with TRBJ2-5, with 14 bases matching TRBD2. The CDR3 totals 19 residues. The germline V gene has CDR1 LNHNV and CDR2 YYDKDF (reference sequence). The ends lost 0 bases at V and 3 bases at J; junction bases unmatched: 9. As DNA, the CDR3 is TGTGCCACCAGCAGAGATGTTGTACAGGGACTAGCGGGAGAAGAGACCCAGTACTTC. This gives the protein CATSRDVVQGLAGEETQYF.

Many counts were recorded for this clonotype. The chain employs TRBV29-1 and TRBJ2-1; D gene uncertain. This CDR3 has 15 amino acids. V was pared by 4 bases and J by 2 bases, with 15 bases between. Germline CDR1 is SQVTM and CDR2 is ANQGSEA. CDR3: CSVATGLRAYNEQFF. CDR3 coding DNA: TGCAGCGTTGCAACGGGCCTTAGAGCCTACAATGAGCAGTTCTTC.

This clonotype was found many times. The CDR3 reads CASSSDSLGNSPLHF. In DNA, the CDR3 is TGTGCCAGCAGCTCAGACAGCCTGGGGAATTCACCCCTCCACTTT. This sequence joins TRBV5-5 and TRBJ1-6; D is perhaps TRBD1 (5 bases). Trimming pared 3 bases from V and 7 bases from J, leaving 14 bases between. Germline V CDR1 and CDR2: SGHKS, YYEKEE (reference sequence). This CDR3 has 15 residues.

In its sample, this clonotype was seen many times. The chain couples TRBV11-2 to TRBJ2-7, with TRBD2 matching over 13 bases. Unmatched junction bases numbered 14, after V lost 5 bases and J lost 1 base. CDR1 is SGHAT, CDR2 FQNNGV, per germline. The CDR3 runs 19 residues. CDR3 in amino acids: CASSLGRRLAGGISYEQYF. For the CDR3, the DNA is TGTGCCAGCAGCCTGGGGCGCCGACTAGCGGGAGGTATTTCCTACGAGCAGTACTTC.

This clonotype occurred many times. The chain carries TRBV2 and TRBJ2-1, with 8 bases matching TRBD1. CDR1 and CDR2 (germline): SNHLY, FYNNEI. V lost 3 bases and J lost 16; bases outside the gene matches: 14. There are 14 residues in the CDR3. The DNA for the CDR3 is TGTGCCAGCAGTGATGGACAGGGCTACCCGGGGGCTTTCTTC. Protein sequence: CASSDGQGYPGAFF.

The V gene is TRBV20-1, the J gene TRBJ2-1, with TRBD2 as a possible D gene (5 bases). The CDR3 is 20 amino acids. With 0 bases removed from V and 0 bases from J, the gap between germline ends came to 24 bases. The V gene's germline CDR1 is DFQATT and CDR2 SNEGSKA (reference sequence). The CDR3 region has the DNA TGCAGTGCTAGAGATATTCGGGGAACCAACGTTCTTAGCTCCTACAATGAGCAGTTCTTC. It specifies CSARDIRGTNVLSSYNEQFF.

This clonotype appeared many times. This chain joins TRBV6-5 and TRBJ2-7, with D maybe TRBD1 (5 bases). The CDR3 is made up of 15 amino acids. The V end was cut by 2 bases, the J end by 4 bases, with 15 bases between. CDR1 and CDR2 from the germline V gene are MNHEY and SVGAGI. Here the CDR3 reads CASSYETANIYEQYF. The CDR3 DNA follows: TGTGCCAGCAGTTACGAGACAGCAAACATATACGAGCAGTACTTC.

This clonotype was counted at least ten times. The chain links TRBV2 to TRBJ2-5; the D gene could be TRBD1 or TRBD2 (5 bases each). The CDR3 sequence is 13 residues long. Germline assignment: CDR1 SNHLY and CDR2 FYNNEI. Between the trimmed V and J ends, which lost 1 base and 5 bases, there was a span of 8 bases. The CDR3 here is CASSEGGVETQYF. The CDR3 coding sequence is TGTGCCAGCAGTGAAGGAGGGGTCGAGACCCAGTACTTC.